The sequence of this T cell receptor beta chain was determined in a study of memory CD4+ T cells and cytomegalovirus serostatus. Study-level background: This sample comes from healthy Belgian adults, roughly 9 CMV seropositive, 24 seronegative. Study-wide results and limits: CMV serostatus prediction reached median AUC approximately 0.96, or 0.89 with US-trained model.

Germline loops: CDR1 SGHRS, CDR2 YFSETQ. The CDR3 runs to 14 residues. Trimming pared 3 bases from V and 3 bases from J, leaving 12 bases between. About this clone itself: Its cognate antigen is unknown.

The sort gate was single viable CD3+CD4+CD8-CD45RO+ cells for memory CD4+ T cells. Original methodology: Out-of-frame sequences were removed, leaving 2 million to 2.5 million distinct TCRbeta sequences. Repertoires were generated with immunoSEQ multiplex PCR, while TCRdb's copy carries only in-frame clones and drops some. The D gene and trimming were derived from the DNA, and the V and J assignments and clone size from that table. The sample lists tens of thousands of clones, 75% to 80% occurring once. This clonotype was obtained from an adult in good health and CMV-seropositive. Input material: memory CD4+ T cells from blood. The chain carries TRBV5-1 and TRBJ1-2; D gene uncertain. CDR3 DNA sequence: TGCGCCAGCAGCTCCGGTCCAAGGGACTATGGCTACACCTTC. It encodes CASSSGPRDYGYTF.